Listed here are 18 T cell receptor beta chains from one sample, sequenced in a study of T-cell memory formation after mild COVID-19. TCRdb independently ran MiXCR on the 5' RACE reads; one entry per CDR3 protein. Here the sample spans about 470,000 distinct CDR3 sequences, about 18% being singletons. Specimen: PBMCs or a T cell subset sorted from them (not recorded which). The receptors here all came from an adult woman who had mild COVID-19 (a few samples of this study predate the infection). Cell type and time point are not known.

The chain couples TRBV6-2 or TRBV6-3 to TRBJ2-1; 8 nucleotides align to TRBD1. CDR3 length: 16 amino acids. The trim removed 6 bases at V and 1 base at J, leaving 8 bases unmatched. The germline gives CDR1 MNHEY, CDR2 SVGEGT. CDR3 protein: CASRTYRGESYNEQFF. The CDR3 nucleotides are TGTGCCAGCAGAACCTACAGGGGGGAATCCTACAATGAGCAGTTCTTC.

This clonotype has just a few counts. The CDR3 spells CASSLFTGGNYGYTF. The CDR3 DNA follows: TGTGCCAGCAGTTTATTTACAGGGGGAAACTATGGCTACACCTTC. This chain joins TRBV12-3 or TRBV12-4 and TRBJ1-2, with 8 bases fitting TRBD1. The CDR3 runs 15 residues. The junction had 4 bases not matched to a gene; V was cut back by 2 bases and J by 2 bases.

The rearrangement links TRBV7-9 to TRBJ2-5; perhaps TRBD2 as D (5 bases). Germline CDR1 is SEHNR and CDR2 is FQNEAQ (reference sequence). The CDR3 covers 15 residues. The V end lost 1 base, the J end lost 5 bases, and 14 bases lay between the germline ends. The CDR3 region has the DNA TGTGCCAGCAGCTTAGATCCGGGGTTAGCTGAGACCCAGTACTTC. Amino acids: CASSLDPGLAETQYF.

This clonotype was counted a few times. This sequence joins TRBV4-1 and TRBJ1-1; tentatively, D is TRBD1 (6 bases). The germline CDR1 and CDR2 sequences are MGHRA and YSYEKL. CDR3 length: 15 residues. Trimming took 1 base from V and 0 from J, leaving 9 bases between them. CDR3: CASSQVYRVNTEAFF. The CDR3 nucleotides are TGCGCCAGCAGCCAAGTGTACAGGGTGAACACTGAAGCTTTCTTT.

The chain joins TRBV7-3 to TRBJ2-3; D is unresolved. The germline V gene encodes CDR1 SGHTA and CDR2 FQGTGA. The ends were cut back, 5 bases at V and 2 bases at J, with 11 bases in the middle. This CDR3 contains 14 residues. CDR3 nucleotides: TGTGCCAGCAGCCGAGCCAGGAACACAGATACGCAGTATTTT. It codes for CASSRARNTDTQYF. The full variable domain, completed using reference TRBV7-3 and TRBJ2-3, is GAGVSQTPSNKVTEKGKYVELRCDPISGHTALYWYRQSLGQGPEFLIYFQGTGAADDSGLPNDRFFAVRPEGSVSTLKIQRTERGDSAVYLCASSRARNTDTQYFGPGTRLTVL.

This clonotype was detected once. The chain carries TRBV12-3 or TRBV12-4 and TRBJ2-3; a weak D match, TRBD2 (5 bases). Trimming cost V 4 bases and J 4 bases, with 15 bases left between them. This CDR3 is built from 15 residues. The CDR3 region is CASSSTPSSPDTQYF. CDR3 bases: TGTGCCAGCAGTTCTACCCCTAGCAGTCCAGATACGCAGTATTTT.

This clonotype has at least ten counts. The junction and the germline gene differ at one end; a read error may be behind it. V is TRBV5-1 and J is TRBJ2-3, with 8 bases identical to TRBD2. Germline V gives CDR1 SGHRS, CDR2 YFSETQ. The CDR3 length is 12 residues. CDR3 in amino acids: CASSLAGDTQYF. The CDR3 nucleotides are TGTGCCAGCAGCTTAGCGGGGGATACGCAGTATTTT.

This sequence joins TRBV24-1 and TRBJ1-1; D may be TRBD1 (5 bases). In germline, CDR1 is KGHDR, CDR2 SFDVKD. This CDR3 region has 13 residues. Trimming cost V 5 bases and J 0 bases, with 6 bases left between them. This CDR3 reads CATSGTMNTEAFF. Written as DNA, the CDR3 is TGTGCCACCAGTGGGACAATGAACACTGAAGCTTTCTTT.

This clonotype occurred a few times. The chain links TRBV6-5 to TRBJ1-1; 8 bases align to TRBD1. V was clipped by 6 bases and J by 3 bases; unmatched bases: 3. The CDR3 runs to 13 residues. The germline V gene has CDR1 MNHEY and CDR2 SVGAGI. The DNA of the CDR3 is TGTGCCAGCAGATGGGGACAGGACACTGAAGCTTTCTTT. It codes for CASRWGQDTEAFF.

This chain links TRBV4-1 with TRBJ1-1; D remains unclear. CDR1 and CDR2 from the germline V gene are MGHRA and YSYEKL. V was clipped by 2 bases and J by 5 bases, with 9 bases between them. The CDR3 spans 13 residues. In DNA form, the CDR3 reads TGCGCCAGCAGCCAATTGCCATGGACTGAAGCTTTCTTT. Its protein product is CASSQLPWTEAFF.

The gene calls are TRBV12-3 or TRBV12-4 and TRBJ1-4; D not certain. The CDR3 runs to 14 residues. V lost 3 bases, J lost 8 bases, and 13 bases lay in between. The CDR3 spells CASSFGLVGEKLFF. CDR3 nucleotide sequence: TGTGCCAGCAGTTTCGGTCTGGTGGGGGAAAAACTGTTTTTT.

The DNA of the CDR3 is TGCAGCGTTGAAGAGGGATACAGGGTAGAGACCCAGTACTTC. This sequence encodes CSVEEGYRVETQYF. This rearrangement joins TRBV29-1 to TRBJ2-5; TRBD1 might be the D (6 bases). Germline values: CDR1 SQVTM, CDR2 ANQGSEA. Trimming pared 0 bases from V and 4 bases from J, leaving 12 bases between. The CDR3 has 14 residues.

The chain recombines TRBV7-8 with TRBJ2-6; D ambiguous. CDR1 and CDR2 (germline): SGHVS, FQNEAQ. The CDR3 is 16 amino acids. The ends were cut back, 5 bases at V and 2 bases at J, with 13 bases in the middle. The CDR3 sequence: CASSAGPMAGANVLTF. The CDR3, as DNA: TGTGCCAGCAGCGCAGGACCCATGGCTGGGGCCAACGTCCTGACTTTC.

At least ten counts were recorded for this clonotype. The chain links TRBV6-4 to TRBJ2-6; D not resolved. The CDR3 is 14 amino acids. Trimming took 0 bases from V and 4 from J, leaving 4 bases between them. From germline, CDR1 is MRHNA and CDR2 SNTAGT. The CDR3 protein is CASSDSAGANVLTF. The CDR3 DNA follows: TGTGCCAGCAGTGACTCGGCCGGGGCCAACGTCCTGACTTTC.

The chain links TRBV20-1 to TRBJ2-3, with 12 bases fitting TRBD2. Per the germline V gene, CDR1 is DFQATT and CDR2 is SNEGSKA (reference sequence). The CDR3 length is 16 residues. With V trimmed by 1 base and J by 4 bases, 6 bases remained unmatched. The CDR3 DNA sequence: TGCAGTGCTAGAGGTCTAGCGGGAGGGCCCCCAGATACGCAGTATTTT. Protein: CSARGLAGGPPDTQYF.

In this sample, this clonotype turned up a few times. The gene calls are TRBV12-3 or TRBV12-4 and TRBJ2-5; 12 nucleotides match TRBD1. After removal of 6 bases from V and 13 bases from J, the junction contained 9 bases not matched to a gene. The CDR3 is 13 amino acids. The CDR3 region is CASRRRDRGPGYF. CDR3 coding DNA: TGTGCCAGCAGACGCCGGGACAGGGGGCCCGGGTACTTC.

The CDR3 nucleotides read TGTGCCAGCAGCTTAGGGCCAGGCCTACCGGCCACTGAAGCTTTCTTT. Its translation is CASSLGPGLPATEAFF. The chain carries TRBV7-9 and TRBJ1-1, with D hard to call. Germline-derived CDR1 and CDR2 are SEHNR and FQNEAQ (reference sequence). This CDR3 is built from 16 residues. Trimming pared 1 base from V and 4 bases from J, leaving 16 bases between.

The chain's CDR3 is CAGQGGTEAFF. For the CDR3, the DNA is TGTGCCGGACAGGGCGGGACTGAAGCTTTCTTT. The rearrangement joins TRBV7-2 to TRBJ1-1, with TRBD1 identical over 8 bases. This CDR3 is built from 11 residues. The J segment lost 5 bases and the V segment lost 11 bases, leaving 4 bases of the junction unmatched. Germline values: CDR1 SGHTA, CDR2 FQGNSA.